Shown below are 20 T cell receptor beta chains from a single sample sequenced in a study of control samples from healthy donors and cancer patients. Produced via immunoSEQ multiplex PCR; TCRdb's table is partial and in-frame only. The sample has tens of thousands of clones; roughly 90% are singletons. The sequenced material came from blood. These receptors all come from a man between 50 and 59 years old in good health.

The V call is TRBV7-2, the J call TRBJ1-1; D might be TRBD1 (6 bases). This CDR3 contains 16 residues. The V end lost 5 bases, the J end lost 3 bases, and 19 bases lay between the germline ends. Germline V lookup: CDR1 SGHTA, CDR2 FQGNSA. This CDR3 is CASSLSQGIRDTEAFF. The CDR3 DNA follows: TGTGCCAGCAGCCTAAGCCAGGGGATTAGGGACACTGAAGCTTTCTTT.

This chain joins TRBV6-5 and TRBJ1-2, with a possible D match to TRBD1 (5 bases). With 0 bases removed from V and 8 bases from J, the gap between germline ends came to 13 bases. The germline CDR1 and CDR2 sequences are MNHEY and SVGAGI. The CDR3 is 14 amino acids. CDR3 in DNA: TGTGCCAGCAGTTACTCTGTAATCAGGGAGGGCTACACCTTC. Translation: CASSYSVIREGYTF.

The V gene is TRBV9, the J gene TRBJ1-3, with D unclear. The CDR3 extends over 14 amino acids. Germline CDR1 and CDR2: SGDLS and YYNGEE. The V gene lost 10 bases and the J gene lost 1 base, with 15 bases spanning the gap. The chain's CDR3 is CASSHGDSGNTIYF. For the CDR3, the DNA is TGTGCCTCCTCCCATGGGGATTCTGGAAACACCATATATTTT.

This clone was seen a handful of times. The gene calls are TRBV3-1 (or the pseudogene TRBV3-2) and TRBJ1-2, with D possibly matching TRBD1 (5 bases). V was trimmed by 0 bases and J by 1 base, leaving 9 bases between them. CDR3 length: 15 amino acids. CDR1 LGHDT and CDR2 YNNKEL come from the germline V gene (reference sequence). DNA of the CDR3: TGTGCCAGCAGCCAAGATCCCGGGGGTAACTATGGCTACACCTTC. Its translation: CASSQDPGGNYGYTF.

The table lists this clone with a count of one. In DNA form, the CDR3 reads TGTGCCAGCAGGGCCCCCTCGGGCGTTCAGCCCCAGCATTTT. Protein sequence: CASRAPSGVQPQHF. V is TRBV6-5 and J is TRBJ1-5; D gene unclear. Trimming pared 6 bases from V and 6 bases from J, leaving 15 bases between. This CDR3 comprises 14 residues. Germline V lookup: CDR1 MNHEY, CDR2 SVGAGI.

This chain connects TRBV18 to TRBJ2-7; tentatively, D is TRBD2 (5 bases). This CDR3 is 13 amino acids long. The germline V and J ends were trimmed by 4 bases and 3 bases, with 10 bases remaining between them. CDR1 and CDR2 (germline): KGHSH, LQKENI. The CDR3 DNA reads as TGTGCCAGCTCACTATCACGGGACTACGAGCAGTACTTC. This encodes CASSLSRDYEQYF. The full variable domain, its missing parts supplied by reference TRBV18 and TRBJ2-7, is NAGVMQNPRHLVRRRGQEARLRCSPMKGHSHVYWYRQLPEEGLKFMVYLQKENIIDESGMPKERFSAEFPKEGPSILRIQQVVRGDSAAYFCASSLSRDYEQYFGPGTRLTVT.

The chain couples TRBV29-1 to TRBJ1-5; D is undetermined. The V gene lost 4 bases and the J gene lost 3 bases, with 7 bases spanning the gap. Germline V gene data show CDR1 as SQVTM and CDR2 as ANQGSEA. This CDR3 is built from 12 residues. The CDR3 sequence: CSVGDHNQPQHF. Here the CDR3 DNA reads TGCAGCGTTGGAGACCACAATCAGCCCCAGCATTTT.

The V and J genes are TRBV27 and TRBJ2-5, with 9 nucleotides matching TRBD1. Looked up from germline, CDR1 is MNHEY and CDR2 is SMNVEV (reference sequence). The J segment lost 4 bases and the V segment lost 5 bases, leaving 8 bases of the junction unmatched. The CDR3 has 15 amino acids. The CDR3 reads CASSPGQGQGETQYF. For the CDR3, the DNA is TGTGCCAGCAGTCCCGGACAGGGACAGGGAGAGACCCAGTACTTC.

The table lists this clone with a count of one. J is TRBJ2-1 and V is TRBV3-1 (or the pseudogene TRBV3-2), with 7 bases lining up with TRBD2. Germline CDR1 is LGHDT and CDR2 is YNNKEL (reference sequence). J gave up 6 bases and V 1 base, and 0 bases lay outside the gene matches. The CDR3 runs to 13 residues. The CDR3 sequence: CASSQAGGNEQFF. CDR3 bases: TGTGCCAGCAGCCAAGCGGGGGGCAATGAGCAGTTCTTC.

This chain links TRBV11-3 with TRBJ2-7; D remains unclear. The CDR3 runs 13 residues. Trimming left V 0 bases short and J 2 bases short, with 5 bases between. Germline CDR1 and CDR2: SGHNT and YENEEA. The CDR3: CASSLEPTYEQYF. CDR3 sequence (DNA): TGTGCCAGCAGCTTAGAACCGACCTACGAGCAGTACTTC.

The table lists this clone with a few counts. CDR3 region: CASSSDRNQPQHF. The DNA for the CDR3 is TGTGCCAGCAGTTCCGACAGGAATCAGCCCCAGCATTTT. This chain joins TRBV6-6 and TRBJ1-5; a weak D match, TRBD1 (6 bases). In germline, CDR1 is MNHNY, CDR2 SVGAGI (reference sequence). The germline V and J ends were trimmed by 4 bases and 4 bases, with 8 bases remaining between them. CDR3 length: 13 residues.

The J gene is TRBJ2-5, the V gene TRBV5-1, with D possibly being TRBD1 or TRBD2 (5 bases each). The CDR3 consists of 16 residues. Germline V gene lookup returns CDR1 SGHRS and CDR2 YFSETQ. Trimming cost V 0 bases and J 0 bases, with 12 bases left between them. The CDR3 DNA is TGCGCCAGCAGCTTGGCCGGGGCCGGGTACCAAGAGACCCAGTACTTC. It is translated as CASSLAGAGYQETQYF.

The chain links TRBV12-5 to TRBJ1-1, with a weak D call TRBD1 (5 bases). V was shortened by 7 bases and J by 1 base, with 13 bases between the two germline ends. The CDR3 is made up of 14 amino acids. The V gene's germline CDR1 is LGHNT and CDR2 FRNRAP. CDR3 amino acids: CASAFGGGNTEAFF. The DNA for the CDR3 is TGTGCTAGTGCCTTTGGCGGGGGGAACACTGAAGCTTTCTTT.

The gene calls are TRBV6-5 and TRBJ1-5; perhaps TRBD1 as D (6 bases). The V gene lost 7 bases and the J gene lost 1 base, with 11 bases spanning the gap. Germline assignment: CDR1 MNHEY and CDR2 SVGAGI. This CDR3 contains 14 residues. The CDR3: CASTGVRSNQPQHF. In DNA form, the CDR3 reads TGTGCCAGCACAGGGGTTAGGAGCAATCAGCCCCAGCATTTT.

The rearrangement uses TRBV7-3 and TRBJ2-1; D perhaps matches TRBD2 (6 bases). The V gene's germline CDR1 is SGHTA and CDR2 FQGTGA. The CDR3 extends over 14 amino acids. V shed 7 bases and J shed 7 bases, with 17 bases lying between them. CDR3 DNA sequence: TGTGCCAGCAAGAGCTCGCGGGGCCGGAATGAGCAGTTCTTC. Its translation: CASKSSRGRNEQFF.

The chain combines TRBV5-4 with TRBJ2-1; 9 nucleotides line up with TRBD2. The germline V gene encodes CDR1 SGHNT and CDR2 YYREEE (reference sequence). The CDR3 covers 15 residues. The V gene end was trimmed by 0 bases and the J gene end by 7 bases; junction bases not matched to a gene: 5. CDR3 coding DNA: TGTGCCAGCAGCTTGGAACTAGCGGGTAAGAATGAGCAGTTCTTC. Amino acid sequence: CASSLELAGKNEQFF.

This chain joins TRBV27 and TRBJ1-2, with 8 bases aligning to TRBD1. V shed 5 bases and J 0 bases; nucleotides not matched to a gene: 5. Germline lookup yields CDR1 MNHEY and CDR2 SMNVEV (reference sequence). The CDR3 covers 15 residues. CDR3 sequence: CASSERQGTNYGYTF. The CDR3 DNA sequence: TGTGCCAGCAGTGAAAGACAGGGGACTAACTATGGCTACACCTTC.

This CDR3 reads CAWTREKYGYTF. The CDR3 coding sequence is TGTGCCTGGACCAGAGAGAAATATGGCTACACCTTC. The chain combines TRBV30 with TRBJ1-2; the D is unclear. Looked up from germline, CDR1 is GTSNPN and CDR2 is SVGIG (reference sequence). The CDR3 has 12 residues. The ends were cut back, 4 bases at V and 5 bases at J, with 11 bases in the middle.

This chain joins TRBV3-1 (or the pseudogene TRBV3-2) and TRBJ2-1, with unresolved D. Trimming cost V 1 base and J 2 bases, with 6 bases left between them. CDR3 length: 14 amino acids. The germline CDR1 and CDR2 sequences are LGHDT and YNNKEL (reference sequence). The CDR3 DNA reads TGTGCCAGCAGCCAAGCTGGGGCCTACAATGAGCAGTTCTTC. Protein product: CASSQAGAYNEQFF.

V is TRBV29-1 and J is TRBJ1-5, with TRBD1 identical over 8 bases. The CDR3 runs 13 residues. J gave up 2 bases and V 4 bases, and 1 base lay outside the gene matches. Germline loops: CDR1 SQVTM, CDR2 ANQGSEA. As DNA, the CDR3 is TGCAGCGTTGGGGGACAGGGCAATCAGCCCCAGCATTTT. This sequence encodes CSVGGQGNQPQHF.